What follows are 13 T cell receptor beta chains derived from one specimen sequenced in a study of graft-versus-host responses after intestinal transplantation. Their recognized antigens are unknown. This table comes from immunoSEQ multiplex PCR, and its TCRdb copy is limited to in-frame clones, with some not included. The profile shows around 130,000 clones, approximately 90% of them singletons. This sample comprised unstimulated CD4+ T cells sorted from spleen or lymph node cells, obtained before intestinal transplant. These TCRs come from a human donor who received an intestinal transplant.

This clone occurred once. The rearrangement links TRBV7-9 to TRBJ1-2; no clear D. This CDR3 contains 12 residues. Germline V lookup: CDR1 SEHNR, CDR2 FQNEAQ (reference sequence). Between the trimmed V and J ends, which lost 2 bases and 11 bases, there was a span of 12 bases. Here the CDR3 reads CASSLQAGRYTF. CDR3 DNA sequence: TGTGCCAGCAGCTTACAGGCAGGACGATACACCTTC. Using reference TRBV7-9 and TRBJ1-2 for the parts outside the CDR3, the full variable domain is DTGVSQNPRHKITKRGQNVTFRCDPISEHNRLYWYRQTLGQGPEFLTYFQNEAQLEKSRLLSDRFSAERPKGSFSTLEIQRTEQGDSAMYLCASSLQAGRYTFGSGTRLTVV.

The chain uses TRBV5-4 and TRBJ1-2; D remains ambiguous. Looked up from germline, CDR1 is SGHNT and CDR2 is YYREEE (reference sequence). Deletions cut 2 bases from V and 5 bases from J, with 7 bases between. CDR3 length: 12 residues. CDR3 loop: CASSFGHYGYTF. The CDR3 region has the DNA TGTGCCAGCAGCTTCGGCCATTATGGCTACACCTTC.

V usage is TRBV5-4 and J usage is TRBJ1-1; D perhaps matches TRBD1 (5 bases). The germline V and J ends were trimmed by 1 base and 1 base, with 14 bases remaining between them. The CDR3 consists of 16 residues. CDR1 is SGHNT and CDR2 is YYREEE in the germline V gene (reference sequence). DNA of the CDR3: TGTGCCAGCAGCTTGTTCAGGGTTAGGGGGAACACTGAAGCTTTCTTT. It translates to CASSLFRVRGNTEAFF.

This clone showed up just once. This chain uses TRBV5-5 with TRBJ1-2, with D perhaps TRBD1 (5 bases). Per the germline V gene, CDR1 is SGHKS and CDR2 is YYEKEE (reference sequence). The CDR3 length is 14 residues. The ends were cut back, 4 bases at V and 8 bases at J, with 18 bases in the middle. The CDR3: CASSLGPDIGGYTF. DNA of the CDR3: TGTGCCAGCAGCCTCGGGCCGGACATCGGGGGCTACACCTTC.

The genes are TRBV15 and TRBJ2-7; 8 bases agree with TRBD1. The J segment lost 6 bases and the V segment lost 2 bases, leaving 3 bases of the junction unmatched. The germline CDR1 and CDR2 sequences are LNHNV and YYDKDF (reference sequence). The CDR3 runs 13 residues. CDR3 region: CATSRRQGTEQYF. The DNA of the CDR3 is TGTGCCACCAGCAGAAGACAGGGGACCGAGCAGTACTTC.

The V call is TRBV2, the J call TRBJ2-7; 9 positions match TRBD1. The ends lost 6 bases at V and 1 base at J; junction bases unmatched: 4. The CDR3 has 14 amino acids. Germline-derived CDR1 and CDR2 are SNHLY and FYNNEI. In nucleotides, the CDR3 is TGTGCCAGCAGCCCGGGACAGGGATCCTACGAGCAGTACTTC. Amino acid sequence: CASSPGQGSYEQYF.

Only one count was recorded for this clone. The V and J genes are TRBV5-1 and TRBJ2-1; TRBD1 might be the D (6 bases). Germline V CDR1 and CDR2: SGHRS, YFSETQ. V was trimmed by 3 bases and J by 3 bases, leaving 10 bases between them. The length of the CDR3 is 14 residues. The CDR3, as DNA: TGCGCCAGCAGCTCCGGGACACTCTACAATGAGCAGTTCTTC. The encoded protein is CASSSGTLYNEQFF.

CDR3 DNA: TGTGCCAGCAGTGGGGATTTCGGTGGCACTGAAGCTTTCTTT. Protein product: CASSGDFGGTEAFF. The chain uses TRBV6-5 and TRBJ1-1; D unresolved. Germline V gene data show CDR1 as MNHEY and CDR2 as SVGAGI. Trimming cost V 5 bases and J 4 bases, with 14 bases left between them. The CDR3 loop spans 14 amino acids.

In regard to this clone: Within the sample, other DNA sequences also encode this same CDR3. The V call is TRBV9, the J call TRBJ2-3, with 7 positions matching TRBD2. CDR1 is SGDLS, CDR2 YYNGEE, per germline. After removal of 0 bases from V and 0 bases from J, the junction contained 1 base not matched to a gene. This CDR3 is built from 15 residues. This CDR3 is CASSVGGGSTDTQYF. CDR3 nucleotide sequence: TGTGCCAGCAGCGTAGGGGGGGGTAGCACAGATACGCAGTATTTT. The whole variable domain, remainder taken from reference TRBV9 and TRBJ2-3, is DSGVTQTPKHLITATGQRVTLRCSPRSGDLSVYWYQQSLDQGLQFLIQYYNGEERAKGNILERFSAQQFPDLHSELNLSSLELGDSALYFCASSVGGGSTDTQYFGPGTRLTVL.

The chain joins TRBV2 to TRBJ2-3, with a possible D match to TRBD2 (6 bases). Trimming removed 6 bases at V and 4 bases at J, with 14 bases between. CDR1 SNHLY and CDR2 FYNNEI come from the germline V gene. The CDR3 spans 14 residues. In DNA, the CDR3 is TGTGCCAGCAGCCTCCAGACGGGGGCAGATACGCAGTATTTT. Translated, it gives CASSLQTGADTQYF. Together with reference TRBV2 and TRBJ2-3, the CDR3 gives the full variable domain: EPEVTQTPSHQVTQMGQEVILRCVPISNHLYFYWYRQILGQKVEFLVSFYNNEISEKSEIFDDQFSVERPDGSNFTLKIRSTKLEDSAMYFCASSLQTGADTQYFGPGTRLTVL.

The CDR3 region has the DNA TGTGCCAGCAGTTTATACCGTGGGGGTTTCGCTTTCTTT. It translates to CASSLYRGGFAFF. The rearrangement links TRBV27 to TRBJ1-1; a weak D match, TRBD1 (5 bases). Germline CDR1 and CDR2: MNHEY and SMNVEV (reference sequence). This CDR3 has 13 amino acids. V gave up 1 base and J gave up 11 bases, with 14 bases separating them.

The chain is built from TRBV5-1 and TRBJ2-3, with D uncertain. V gave up 2 bases and J gave up 1 base, with 5 bases separating them. Germline V gene sequence: CDR1 SGHRS, CDR2 YFSETQ. The CDR3 is 13 amino acids. Written as DNA, the CDR3 is TGCGCCAGCAGCTTACGTGGCACAGATACGCAGTATTTT. As protein: CASSLRGTDTQYF. Supplemented by reference TRBV5-1 and TRBJ2-3, the full variable domain reads KAGVTQTPRYLIKTRGQQVTLSCSPISGHRSVSWYQQTPGQGLQFLFEYFSETQRNKGNFPGRFSGRQFSNSRSEMNVSTLELGDSALYLCASSLRGTDTQYFGPGTRLTVL.

The chain couples TRBV18 to TRBJ1-1; 9 positions match TRBD1. This CDR3 contains 15 residues. Germline values: CDR1 KGHSH, CDR2 LQKENI. V gave up 0 bases and J gave up 7 bases; unmatched junction bases: 6. CDR3 amino acids: CASSPPRTGVNEAFF. CDR3 DNA: TGTGCCAGCTCACCACCTCGGACAGGGGTAAATGAAGCTTTCTTT.